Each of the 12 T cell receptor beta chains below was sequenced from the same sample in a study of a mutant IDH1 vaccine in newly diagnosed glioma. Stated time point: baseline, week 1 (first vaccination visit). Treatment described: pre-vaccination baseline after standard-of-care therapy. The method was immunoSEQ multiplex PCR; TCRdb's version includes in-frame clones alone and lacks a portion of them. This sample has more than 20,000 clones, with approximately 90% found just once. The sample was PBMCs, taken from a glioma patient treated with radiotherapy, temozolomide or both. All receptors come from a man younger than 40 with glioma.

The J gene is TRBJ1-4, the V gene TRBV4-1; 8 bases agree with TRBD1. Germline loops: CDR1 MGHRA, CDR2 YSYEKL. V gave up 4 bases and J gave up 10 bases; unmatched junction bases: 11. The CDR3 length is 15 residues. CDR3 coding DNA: TGCGCCAGCAGCCCCGTGGACAGGGAGGGGGCAAAACTGTTTTTT. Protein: CASSPVDREGAKLFF.

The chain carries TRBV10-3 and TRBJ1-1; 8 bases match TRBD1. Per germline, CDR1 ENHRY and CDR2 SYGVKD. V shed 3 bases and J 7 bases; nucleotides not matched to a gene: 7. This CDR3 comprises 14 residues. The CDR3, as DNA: TGTGCCATCAGTGACACAGGGGGAGGTAATGAAGCTTTCTTT. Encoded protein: CAISDTGGGNEAFF.

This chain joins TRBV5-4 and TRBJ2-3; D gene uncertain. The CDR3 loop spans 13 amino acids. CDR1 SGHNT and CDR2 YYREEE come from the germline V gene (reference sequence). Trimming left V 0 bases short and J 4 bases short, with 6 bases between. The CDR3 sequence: CASSLVGPDTQYF. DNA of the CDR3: TGTGCCAGCAGCTTGGTGGGCCCAGATACGCAGTATTTT.

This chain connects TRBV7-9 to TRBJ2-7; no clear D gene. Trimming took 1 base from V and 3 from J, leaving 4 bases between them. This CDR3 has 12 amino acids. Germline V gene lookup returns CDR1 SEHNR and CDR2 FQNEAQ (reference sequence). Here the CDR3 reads CASSLGYYEQYF. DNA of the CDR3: TGTGCCAGCAGCTTAGGCTACTACGAGCAGTACTTC.

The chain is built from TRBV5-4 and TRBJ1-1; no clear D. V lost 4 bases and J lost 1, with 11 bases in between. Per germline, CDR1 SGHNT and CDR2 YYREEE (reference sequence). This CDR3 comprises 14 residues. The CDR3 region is CASSLNPGNTEAFF. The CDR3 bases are TGTGCCAGCAGCCTTAATCCGGGGAACACTGAAGCTTTCTTT.

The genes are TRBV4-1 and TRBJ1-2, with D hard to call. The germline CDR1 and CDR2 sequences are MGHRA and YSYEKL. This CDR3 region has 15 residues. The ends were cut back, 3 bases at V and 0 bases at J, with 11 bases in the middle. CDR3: CASSQSGGANYGYTF. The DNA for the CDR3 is TGCGCCAGCAGCCAGTCGGGAGGTGCTAACTATGGCTACACCTTC.

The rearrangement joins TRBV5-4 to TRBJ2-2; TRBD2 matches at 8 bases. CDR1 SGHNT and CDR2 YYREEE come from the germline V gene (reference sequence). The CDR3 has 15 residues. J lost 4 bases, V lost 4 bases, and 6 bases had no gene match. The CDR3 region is CASSPGGGVTGELFF. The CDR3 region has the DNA TGTGCCAGCAGCCCGGGGGGGGGTGTCACCGGGGAGCTGTTTTTT.

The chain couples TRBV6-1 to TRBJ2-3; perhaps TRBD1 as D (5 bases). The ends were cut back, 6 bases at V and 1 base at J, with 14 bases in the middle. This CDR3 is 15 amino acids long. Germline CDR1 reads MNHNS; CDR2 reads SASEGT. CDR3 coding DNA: TGTGCCAGCAGCCCACAGGTTCCCGGCACAGATACGCAGTATTTT. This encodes CASSPQVPGTDTQYF.

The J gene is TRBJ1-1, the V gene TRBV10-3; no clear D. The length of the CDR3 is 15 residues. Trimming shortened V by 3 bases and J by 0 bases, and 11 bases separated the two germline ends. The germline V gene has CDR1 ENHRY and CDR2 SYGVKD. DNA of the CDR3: TGTGCCATCAGTGACCCCCGGGCGCTGAACACTGAAGCTTTCTTT. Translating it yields CAISDPRALNTEAFF.

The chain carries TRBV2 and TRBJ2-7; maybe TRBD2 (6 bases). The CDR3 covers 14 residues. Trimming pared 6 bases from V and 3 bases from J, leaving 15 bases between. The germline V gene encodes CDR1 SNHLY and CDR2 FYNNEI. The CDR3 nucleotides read TGTGCCAGCAGGGCCCCCCGGGGGAACTACGAGCAGTACTTC. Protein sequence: CASRAPRGNYEQYF.

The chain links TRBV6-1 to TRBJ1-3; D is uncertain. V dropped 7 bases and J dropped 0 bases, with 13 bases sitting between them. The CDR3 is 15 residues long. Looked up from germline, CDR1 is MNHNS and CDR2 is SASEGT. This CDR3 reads CASKSAAFSGNTIYF. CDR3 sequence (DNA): TGTGCCAGCAAATCGGCCGCGTTCTCTGGAAACACCATATATTTT.

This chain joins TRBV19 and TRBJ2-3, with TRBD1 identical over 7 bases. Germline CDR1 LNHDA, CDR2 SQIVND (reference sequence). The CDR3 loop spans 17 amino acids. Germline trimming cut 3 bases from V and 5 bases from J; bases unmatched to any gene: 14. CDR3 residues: CASSMAKPGGSGDTQYF. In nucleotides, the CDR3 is TGTGCCAGTAGTATGGCAAAACCAGGGGGTTCGGGAGATACGCAGTATTTT.